One T cell receptor beta chain is described in this entry. What it binds is not known. These data originate in a study of cytomegalovirus exposure and HLA in healthy donors. Findings and limits, study-wide: Using a false discovery rate of 0.05, a later analysis showed that about 16,000 TCR beta sequences were associated with HLA alleles.

The CDR3 length is 14 residues. V lost 8 bases and J lost 3; bases outside the gene matches: 5. The V gene's germline CDR1 is MNHNS and CDR2 SASEGT. With 60 Vbeta and 13 Jbeta primers, the PCR was carried out. Using immunoSEQ multiplex PCR, the repertoire was profiled, and TCRdb retains in-frame clones only, with some absent. This sample yields over 120,000 clones, of which 70% are seen a single time; 2% to 2.5% belongs to the top ten. This clonotype was obtained from a woman aged 55-70 years in good health and CMV-seropositive. The sequencing sample was made of PBMCs. The V gene is TRBV6-1, the J gene TRBJ1-4, with 8 bases that match TRBD1. The DNA of the CDR3 is TGTGCCAGCCTCAGGGGGCTCGCTAATGAAAAACTGTTTTTT. Translation gives CASLRGLANEKLFF.